These T cell receptor beta chains were read from a single sample in a study of T cell repertoires in cytomegalovirus infection. These TCRs are of unknown antigen specificity. TCRdb processed the reads anew with MiXCR; each CDR3 protein has one entry. The sample records hundreds of thousands of distinct CDR3 sequences, roughly 29% being singletons. The sample consisted of cultured PBMCs, taken from culture after CMV antigen stimulation. Receptor source: a human donor in good health (CMV status not recorded). Some clones in this sample may be carry-over from other donors' samples. The CDR3 runs from the conserved cysteine through the conserved F or W. A D gene is named only where the DNA matches it firmly. Clone size is shown for a subset of rows, as once, few, many or a class of expanded clone.

J gene,D gene,V gene,clone size,CDR3 DNA,CDR3 protein
TRBJ1-2,-,TRBV18,-,TGTGCCAGCTCACCATCGGATAAGTTGCGCTACACCTTC,CASSPSDKLRYTF
TRBJ2-3,-,TRBV5-4,-,TGTGCCAGCAGCCCGACCCAAGGCAGCACAGATACGCAGTATTTT,CASSPTQGSTDTQYF
TRBJ1-1,-,TRBV10-3,many,TGTGCCATCAGGGGCGGGGTGGACACTGAAGCTTTCTTT,CAIRGGVDTEAFF
TRBJ1-1,-,TRBV20-1,few,TGCAGTGCTAGAGAGGTTGACACTGAAGCTTTCTTT,CSAREVDTEAFF
TRBJ2-7,-,TRBV7-2,-,TGTGCCAGCAGCTCGAGTGGGGGGAACCCCCACGAGCAGTACTTC,CASSSSGGNPHEQYF
TRBJ1-1,TRBD1,TRBV7-4,-,TGTGCCAGCAGGCCGACAGGGCCCGGGGGCAACACTGAAGCTTTCTTT,CASRPTGPGGNTEAFF
TRBJ1-2,-,TRBV6-4,few,TGTGCCAGCAGTGTCGGGAATAACTATGGCTACACCTTC,CASSVGNNYGYTF
TRBJ1-3,-,TRBV6-1,-,TGTGCCAGCAAGGGCTCTGGAAACACCATATATTTT,CASKGSGNTIYF
TRBJ1-2,-,TRBV11-1,few,TGTGCCAGCAGTTTAACAGGAGACGGGAGTGGCTACACCTTC,CASSLTGDGSGYTF
TRBJ2-7,TRBD1,TRBV7-7,-,TGTGCCAGCAGCCCCGGGACAGGGGGTTTCGGAGAGCAGTACTTC,CASSPGTGGFGEQYF
TRBJ2-7,TRBD1,TRBV11-2,few,TGTGCCAGCAGCTTAGTTCGGACAGGGAGGTACGAGCAGTACTTC,CASSLVRTGRYEQYF